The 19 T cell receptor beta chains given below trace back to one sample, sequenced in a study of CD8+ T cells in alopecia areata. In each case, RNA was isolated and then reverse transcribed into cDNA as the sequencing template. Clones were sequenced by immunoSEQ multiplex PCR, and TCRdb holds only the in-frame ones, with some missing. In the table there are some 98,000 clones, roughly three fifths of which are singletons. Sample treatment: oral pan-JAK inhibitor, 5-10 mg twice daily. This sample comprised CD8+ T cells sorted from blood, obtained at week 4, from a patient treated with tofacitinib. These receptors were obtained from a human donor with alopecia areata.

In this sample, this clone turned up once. CDR3 loop: CASSFAGETEAFF. The CDR3 nucleotides are TGTGCCAGCAGCTTCGCCGGGGAAACTGAAGCTTTCTTT. V and J are TRBV7-2 and TRBJ1-1; D remains ambiguous. The CDR3 contains 13 residues. V lost 3 bases, J lost 5 bases, and 10 bases lay in between. Germline V gene sequence: CDR1 SGHTA, CDR2 FQGNSA.

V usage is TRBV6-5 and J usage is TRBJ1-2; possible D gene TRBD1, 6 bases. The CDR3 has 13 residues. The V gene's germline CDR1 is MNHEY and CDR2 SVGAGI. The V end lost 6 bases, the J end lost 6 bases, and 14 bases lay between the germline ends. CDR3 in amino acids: CASSQDRRNGYTF. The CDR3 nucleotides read TGTGCCAGCAGCCAAGACAGGAGGAATGGCTACACCTTC.

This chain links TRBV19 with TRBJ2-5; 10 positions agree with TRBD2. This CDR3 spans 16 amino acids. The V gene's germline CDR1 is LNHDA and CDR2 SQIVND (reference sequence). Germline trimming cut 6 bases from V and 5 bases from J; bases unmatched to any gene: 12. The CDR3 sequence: CASSFTSGMTLETQYF. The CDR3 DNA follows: TGTGCCAGTAGCTTTACTAGCGGGATGACCCTGGAGACCCAGTACTTC.

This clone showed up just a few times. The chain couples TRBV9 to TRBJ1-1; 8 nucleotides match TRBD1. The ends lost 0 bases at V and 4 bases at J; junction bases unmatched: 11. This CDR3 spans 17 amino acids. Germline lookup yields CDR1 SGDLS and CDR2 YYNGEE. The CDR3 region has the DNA TGTGCCAGCAGCGTAGGTTCGGGCAGGGGGCCGGGCACTGAAGCTTTCTTT. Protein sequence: CASSVGSGRGPGTEAFF.

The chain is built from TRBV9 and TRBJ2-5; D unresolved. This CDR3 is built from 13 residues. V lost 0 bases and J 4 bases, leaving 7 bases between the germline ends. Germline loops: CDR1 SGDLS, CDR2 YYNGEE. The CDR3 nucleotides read TGTGCCAGCAGCGTAGTGCCTGGAGAGACCCAGTACTTC. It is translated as CASSVVPGETQYF.

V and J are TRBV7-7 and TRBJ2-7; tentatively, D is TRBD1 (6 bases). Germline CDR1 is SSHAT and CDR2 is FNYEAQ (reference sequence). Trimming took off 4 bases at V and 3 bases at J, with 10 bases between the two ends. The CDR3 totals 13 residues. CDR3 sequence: CASSWGQGYEQYF. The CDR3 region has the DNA TGTGCCAGCAGCTGGGGGCAGGGCTACGAGCAGTACTTC.

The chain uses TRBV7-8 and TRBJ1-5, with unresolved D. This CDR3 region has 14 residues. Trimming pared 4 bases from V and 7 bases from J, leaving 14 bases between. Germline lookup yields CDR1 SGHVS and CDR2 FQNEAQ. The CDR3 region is CASSSPGEGQPQHF. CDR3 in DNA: TGTGCCAGCAGCTCCCCCGGGGAGGGCCAGCCCCAGCATTTT.

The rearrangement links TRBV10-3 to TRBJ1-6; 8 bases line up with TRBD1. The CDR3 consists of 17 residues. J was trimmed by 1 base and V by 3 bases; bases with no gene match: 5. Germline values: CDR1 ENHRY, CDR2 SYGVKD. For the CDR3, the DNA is TGTGCCATCAGTGATTCGGACAGGGCTTCCTATAATTCACCCCTCCACTTT. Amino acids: CAISDSDRASYNSPLHF.

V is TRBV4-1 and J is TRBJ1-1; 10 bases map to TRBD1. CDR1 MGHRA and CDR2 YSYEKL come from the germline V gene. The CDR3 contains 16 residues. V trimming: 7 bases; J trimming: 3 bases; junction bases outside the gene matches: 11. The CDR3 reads CASTLRQGAGDTEAFF. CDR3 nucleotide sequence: TGCGCCAGCACCCTACGACAGGGGGCTGGGGACACTGAAGCTTTCTTT.

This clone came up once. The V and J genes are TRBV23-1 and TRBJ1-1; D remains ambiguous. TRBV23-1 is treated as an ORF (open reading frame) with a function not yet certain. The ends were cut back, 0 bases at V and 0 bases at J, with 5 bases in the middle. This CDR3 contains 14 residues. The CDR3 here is CASSQSRLNTEAFF. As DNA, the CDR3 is TGCGCCAGCAGTCAATCGCGCCTGAACACTGAAGCTTTCTTT.

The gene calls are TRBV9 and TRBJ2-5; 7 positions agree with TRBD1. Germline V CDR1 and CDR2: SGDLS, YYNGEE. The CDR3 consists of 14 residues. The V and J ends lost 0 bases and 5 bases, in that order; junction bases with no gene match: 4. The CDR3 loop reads CASSVEWTGETQYF. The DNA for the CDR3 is TGTGCCAGCAGCGTAGAGTGGACAGGCGAGACCCAGTACTTC.

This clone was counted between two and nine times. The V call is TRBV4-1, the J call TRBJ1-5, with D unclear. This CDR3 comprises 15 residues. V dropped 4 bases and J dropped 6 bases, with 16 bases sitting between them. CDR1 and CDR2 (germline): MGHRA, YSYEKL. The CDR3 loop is CASSRAGGELQPQHF. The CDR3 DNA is TGCGCCAGCAGCCGGGCCGGCGGGGAGCTTCAGCCCCAGCATTTT.

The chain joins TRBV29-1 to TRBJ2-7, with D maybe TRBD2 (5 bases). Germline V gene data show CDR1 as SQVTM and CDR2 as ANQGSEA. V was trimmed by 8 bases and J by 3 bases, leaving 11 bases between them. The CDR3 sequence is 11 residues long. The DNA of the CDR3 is TGCAGCATTACTAGTAGCTACGAGCAGTACTTC. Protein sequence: CSITSSYEQYF.

The CDR3 coding sequence is TGTGCCAGCAGTTACAGAGGGAACACCGGGGAGCTGTTTTTT. This codes for CASSYRGNTGELFF. The chain couples TRBV6-5 to TRBJ2-2; D gene unclear. Germline values: CDR1 MNHEY, CDR2 SVGAGI. V lost 2 bases, J lost 1 base, and 5 bases lay in between. CDR3 size: 14 residues.

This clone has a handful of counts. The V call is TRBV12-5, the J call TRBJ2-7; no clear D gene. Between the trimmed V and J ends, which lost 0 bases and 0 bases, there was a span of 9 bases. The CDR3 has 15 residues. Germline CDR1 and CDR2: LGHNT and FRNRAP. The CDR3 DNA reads TGTGCTAGTGGTTTGGTGTCTCCGTCCTCCTACGAGCAGTACTTC. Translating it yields CASGLVSPSSYEQYF. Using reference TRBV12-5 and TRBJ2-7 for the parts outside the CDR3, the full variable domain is DARVTQTPRHKVTEMGQEVTMRCQPILGHNTVFWYRQTMMQGLELLAYFRNRAPLDDSGMPKDRFSAEMPDATLATLKIQPSEPRDSAVYFCASGLVSPSSYEQYFGPGTRLTVT.

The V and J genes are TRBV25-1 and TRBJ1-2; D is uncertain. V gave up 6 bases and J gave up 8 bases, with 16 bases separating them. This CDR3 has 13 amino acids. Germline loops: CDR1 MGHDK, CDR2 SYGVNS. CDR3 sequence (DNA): TGTGCCAGCAGCGACATCGGACCTTTGGGCTACACCTTC. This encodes CASSDIGPLGYTF.

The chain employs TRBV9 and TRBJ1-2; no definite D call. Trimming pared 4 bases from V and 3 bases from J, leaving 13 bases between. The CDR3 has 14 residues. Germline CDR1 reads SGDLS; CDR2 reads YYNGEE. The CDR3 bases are TGTGCCAGCAGCAGCTCGGGGTATGACTATGGCTACACCTTC. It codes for CASSSSGYDYGYTF. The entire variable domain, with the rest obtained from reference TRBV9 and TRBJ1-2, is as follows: DSGVTQTPKHLITATGQRVTLRCSPRSGDLSVYWYQQSLDQGLQFLIQYYNGEERAKGNILERFSAQQFPDLHSELNLSSLELGDSALYFCASSSSGYDYGYTFGSGTRLTVV.

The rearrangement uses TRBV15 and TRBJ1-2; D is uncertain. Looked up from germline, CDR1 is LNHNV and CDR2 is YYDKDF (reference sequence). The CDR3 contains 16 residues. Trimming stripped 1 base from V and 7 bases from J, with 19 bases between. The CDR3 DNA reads TGTGCCACCAGCAGAGGGTCCCTACTCTCGAAGGCTGGCTACACCTTC. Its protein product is CATSRGSLLSKAGYTF.

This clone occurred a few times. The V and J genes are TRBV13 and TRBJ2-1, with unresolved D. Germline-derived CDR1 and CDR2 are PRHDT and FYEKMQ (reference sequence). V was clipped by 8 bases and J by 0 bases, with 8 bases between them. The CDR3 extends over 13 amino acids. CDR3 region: CASSISSYNEQFF. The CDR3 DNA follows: TGTGCCAGCTCGATCAGCTCCTACAATGAGCAGTTCTTC.